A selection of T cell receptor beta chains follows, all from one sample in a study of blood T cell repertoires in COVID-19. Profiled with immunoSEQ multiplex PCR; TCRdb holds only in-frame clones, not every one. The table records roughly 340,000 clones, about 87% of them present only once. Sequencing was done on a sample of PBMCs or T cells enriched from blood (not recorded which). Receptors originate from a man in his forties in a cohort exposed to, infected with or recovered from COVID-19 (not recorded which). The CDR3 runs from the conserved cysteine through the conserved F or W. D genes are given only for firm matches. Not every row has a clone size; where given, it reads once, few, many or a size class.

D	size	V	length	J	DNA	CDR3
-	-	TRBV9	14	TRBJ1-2	TGTGCCAGCAGCGATTACACAGGGATAGGTGGCTACACCTTC	CASSDYTGIGGYTF
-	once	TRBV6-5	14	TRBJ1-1	TGTGCCAGCAGTCTACGATGGGGGGACACTGAAGCTTTCTTT	CASSLRWGDTEAFF
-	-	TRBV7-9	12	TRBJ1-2	TGTGCCAGCAGCCCACTCCGATTGGGCTACACCTTC	CASSPLRLGYTF
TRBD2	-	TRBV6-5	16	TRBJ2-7	TGTGCCAGCAGTTACTCGTCTAGCGGGGAACACTACGAGCAGTACTTC	CASSYSSSGEHYEQYF
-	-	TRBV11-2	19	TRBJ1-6	TGTGCCAGCAGCCCTCCCGTTGGCCGGGTTAGCTCCTATAATTCACCCCTCCACTTT	CASSPPVGRVSSYNSPLHF
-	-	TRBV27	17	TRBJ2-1	TGTGCCAGCAGTTTAGGATCGAAGCGTAGCTCCTACAATGAGCAGTTCTTC	CASSLGSKRSSYNEQFF
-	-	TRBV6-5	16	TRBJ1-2	TGTGCCAGCAGTTACTCGATCAGCGGGTTGGACTATGGCTACACCTTC	CASSYSISGLDYGYTF
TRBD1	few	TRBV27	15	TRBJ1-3	TGTGCCAGCAGTTTAGGGACAGGGTCTGGAAACACCATATATTTT	CASSLGTGSGNTIYF
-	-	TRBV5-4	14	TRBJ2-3	TGTGCCAGCAGCTTGATTTCCCTACCTATCGGGCAGTATTTT	CASSLISLPIGQYF
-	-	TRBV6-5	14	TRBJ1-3	TGTGCCAGCGGGTGGCGGGATTCTGGAAACACCATATATTTT	CASGWRDSGNTIYF
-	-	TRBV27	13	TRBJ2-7	TGTGCCAGCAGGGGCCCCTACTCCTACGAGCAGTACTTC	CASRGPYSYEQYF
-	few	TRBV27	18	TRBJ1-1	TGTGCCAGCAGCCTAGGGGGTCTTGGCTATGAATGGGACACTGAAGCTTTCTTT	CASSLGGLGYEWDTEAFF
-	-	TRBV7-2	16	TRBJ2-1	TGTGCCAGCAGCTTAGTGGCCCCCCCCCGGAGTAATGAGCAGTTCTTC	CASSLVAPPRSNEQFF
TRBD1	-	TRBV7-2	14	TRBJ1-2	TGTGCCAGCAGCTTATGGCTGACAGGGTACGGCTACACCTTC	CASSLWLTGYGYTF
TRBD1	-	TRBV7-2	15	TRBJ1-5	TGTGCCAGCAGCCCCCGCATGACAGGGAATCAGCCCCAGCATTTT	CASSPRMTGNQPQHF
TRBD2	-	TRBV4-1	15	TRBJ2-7	TGCGCCAGCAGCCGAGGGACTAGCGTTCACTACGAGCAGTACTTC	CASSRGTSVHYEQYF
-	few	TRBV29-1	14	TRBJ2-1	TGCAGCGTTGTATCAGGACTCTCGACGGGTGAGCAGTTCTTC	CSVVSGLSTGEQFF
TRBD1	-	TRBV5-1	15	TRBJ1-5	TGCGCCAGCAGCTTGGTCGGACAGGGAGGGGAGCCCCAGCATTTT	CASSLVGQGGEPQHF
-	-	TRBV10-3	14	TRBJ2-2	TGTGCCACCCACCAGGGGGGGAACACCGGGGAGCTGTTTTTT	CATHQGGNTGELFF
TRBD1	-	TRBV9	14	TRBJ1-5	TGTGCCAGCAGCGTAGGAGACAGGGACCAGCCCCAGCATTTT	CASSVGDRDQPQHF
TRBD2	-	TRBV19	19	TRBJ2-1	TGTGCCAGTACCTTACAGGACGGGGGAGCGGGAGGGCCGGACAATGAGCAGTTCTTC	CASTLQDGGAGGPDNEQFF